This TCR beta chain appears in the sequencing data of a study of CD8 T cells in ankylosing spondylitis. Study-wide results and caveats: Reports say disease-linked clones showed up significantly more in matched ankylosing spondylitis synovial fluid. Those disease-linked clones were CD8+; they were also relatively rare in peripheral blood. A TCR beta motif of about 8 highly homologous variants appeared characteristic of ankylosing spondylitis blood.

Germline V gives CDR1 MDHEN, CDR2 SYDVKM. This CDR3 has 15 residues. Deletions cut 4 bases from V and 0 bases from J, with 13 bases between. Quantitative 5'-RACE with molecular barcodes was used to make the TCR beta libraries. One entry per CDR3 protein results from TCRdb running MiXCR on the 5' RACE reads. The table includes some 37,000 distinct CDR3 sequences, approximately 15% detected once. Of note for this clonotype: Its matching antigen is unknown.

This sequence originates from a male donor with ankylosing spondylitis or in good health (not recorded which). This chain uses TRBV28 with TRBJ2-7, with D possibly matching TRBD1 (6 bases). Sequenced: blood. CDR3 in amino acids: CASSYTGHSSYEQYF. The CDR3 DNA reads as TGTGCCAGCAGTTATACAGGGCACAGCTCCTACGAGCAGTACTTC.